This T cell receptor (beta chain) was recovered during a study of cytomegalovirus exposure and HLA in healthy donors. Regarding the study as a whole: Upon later analysis, HLA-associated TCR beta chains proved more clonally expanded than other, equally common chains.

Notes on this clone: What it binds is unknown.

The PCR made use of 60 Vbeta and 13 Jbeta primers. Clones were read by immunoSEQ multiplex PCR, and TCRdb kept only the in-frame ones, dropping some. The table records 99,000 or so clones, roughly four fifths of them present only once. At sampling all donors were nominally healthy, likely with unrecorded immune exposures. This CDR3 has 15 residues. Germline V gives CDR1 MDHEN, CDR2 SYDVKM. V was clipped by 3 bases and J by 2 bases; unmatched bases: 3. V gene TRBV28 combines with J gene TRBJ2-3; 9 bases align to TRBD1. The clonotype was recovered from a female donor in good health and CMV-seropositive. Sequencing was performed on PBMCs. The CDR3 region is CASSLDRGNTDTQYF. The CDR3 nucleotides read TGTGCCAGCAGTTTGGACAGGGGAAACACAGATACGCAGTATTTT.